This T cell receptor beta chain emerged from a study of cytomegalovirus exposure and HLA in healthy donors. Amplification used 60 Vbeta primers and 13 Jbeta primers. Original processing methods: An analysis performed later counted 81 million or so unique TCR beta chains (approximately 10 million of them shared). This table comes from immunoSEQ multiplex PCR, and its TCRdb copy is limited to in-frame clones, with some not included. V, J and clone size are taken as reported in that table, and D and trimming were inferred from the DNA itself. The sample lists some 200,000 clones; less than 85% were seen once. Germline CDR1 MNHGY, CDR2 SVAAGI. The V gene end was trimmed by 7 bases and the J gene end by 3 bases; junction bases not matched to a gene: 31. The CDR3 consists of 23 residues. Of note for this clone: Its specificity is not known.

Study results and caveats: Most TCR sequences were rare, but some public TCRs occurred in many donors. Specificity for CMV antigens was confirmed in vitro for a few of the CMV-associated chains. The authors enumerated 180 or so TCR beta chains as linked to cytomegalovirus.

The source is a man aged 18 to 30 in good health and CMV-seronegative. Sequencing was performed on PBMCs. This chain connects TRBV6-9 to TRBJ1-5; 9 nucleotides match TRBD1. The CDR3 loop reads CASTSPSGTGLFSSARDNQPQHF. In DNA form, the CDR3 reads TGTGCCAGCACCTCCCCCTCCGGGACAGGGCTTTTTTCCTCAGCCAGGGACAATCAGCCCCAGCATTTT.